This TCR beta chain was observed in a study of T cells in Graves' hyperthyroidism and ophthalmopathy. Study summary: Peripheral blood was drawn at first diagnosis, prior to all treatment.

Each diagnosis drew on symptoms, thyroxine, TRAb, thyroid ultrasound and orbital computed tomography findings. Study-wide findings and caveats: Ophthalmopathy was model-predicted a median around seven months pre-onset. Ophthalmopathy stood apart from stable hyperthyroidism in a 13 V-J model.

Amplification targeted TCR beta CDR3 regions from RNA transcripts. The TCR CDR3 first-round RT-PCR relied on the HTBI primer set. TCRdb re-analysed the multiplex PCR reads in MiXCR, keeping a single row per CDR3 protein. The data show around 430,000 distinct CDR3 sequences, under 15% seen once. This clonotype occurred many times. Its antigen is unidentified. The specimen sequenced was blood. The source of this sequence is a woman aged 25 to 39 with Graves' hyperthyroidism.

This CDR3 reads CATSDSTGSDTQYF. The CDR3 nucleotides read TGTGCCACCAGTGATTCTACAGGGTCAGATACGCAGTATTTT. J is TRBJ2-3 and V is TRBV24-1; a possible D gene is TRBD1 (6 bases). CDR3 length: 14 amino acids. Trimming took 2 bases from V and 4 from J, leaving 9 bases between them. Germline loops: CDR1 KGHDR, CDR2 SFDVKD.